The rows below give T cell receptor beta chains drawn from one sample of a study of lymphopenia after photon versus proton radiotherapy. The method was immunoSEQ multiplex PCR; TCRdb's version includes in-frame clones alone and lacks a portion of them. Here the sample spans 23,000 or so clones, approximately 90% being singletons. Here the sequenced sample was peripheral blood, taken from a patient treated with photon-based radiotherapy. All receptors derive from a man between 45 and 60 years old with gastric cancer. Each CDR3 is given with its conserved first and last residue. A D gene is named only where the DNA matches it firmly. Only some rows state a clone size, as once, few, many or a class for expanded clones.

V: TRBV7-6
J: TRBJ2-3
D: .
size: .
DNA: TGTGCCAGCAGCCTAGGGGGACTAACCGGCGATACGCAGTATTTT
CDR3: CASSLGGLTGDTQYF

V: TRBV9
J: TRBJ2-1
D: TRBD2
size: .
DNA: TGTGCCAGCAGCGTCCTGAGACTAGCGGGTTACAATGAGCAGTTCTTC
CDR3: CASSVLRLAGYNEQFF

V: TRBV19
J: TRBJ2-1
D: TRBD2
size: .
DNA: TGTGCCAGTAGTGCGGGACTAGCGCTTAATGAGCAGTTCTTC
CDR3: CASSAGLALNEQFF

V: TRBV2
J: TRBJ1-2
D: .
size: .
DNA: TGTGCCAGCAGCGCGGGGGCGGCGGCGGACTATGGCTACACCTTC
CDR3: CASSAGAAADYGYTF

V: TRBV5-1
J: TRBJ2-1
D: .
size: .
DNA: TGCGCCAGCAGCTCCTTAAGGACAGAGCAGTTCTTC
CDR3: CASSSLRTEQFF

V: TRBV5-6
J: TRBJ2-2
D: .
size: .
DNA: TGTGCCAGCAGCTTATACGTGACAGCGAACACCGGGGAGCTGTTTTTT
CDR3: CASSLYVTANTGELFF

V: TRBV10-3
J: TRBJ2-3
D: TRBD1
size: .
DNA: TGTGCCATCAGGCAGAGGACAGGGATAACAGATACGCAGTATTTT
CDR3: CAIRQRTGITDTQYF

V: TRBV6-1
J: TRBJ1-4
D: .
size: .
DNA: TGTGCCAGCAGTGAATTTGCAGGGGCTAATGAAAAACTGTTTTTT
CDR3: CASSEFAGANEKLFF

V: TRBV4-2
J: TRBJ2-2
D: .
size: .
DNA: TGTGCCAGCAGCCAAGACCCATCTGCCGGGGAGCTGTTTTTT
CDR3: CASSQDPSAGELFF

V: TRBV11-3
J: TRBJ1-1
D: .
size: .
DNA: TGTGCCAGCAGCCCCGCAGGTTGGGGCACTGAAGCTTTCTTT
CDR3: CASSPAGWGTEAFF

V: TRBV15
J: TRBJ1-1
D: .
size: .
DNA: TGTGCCACCAGCAGCCCTCTAACTGCGAACACTGAAGCTTTCTTT
CDR3: CATSSPLTANTEAFF

V: TRBV2
J: TRBJ2-5
D: TRBD2
size: .
DNA: TGTGCCAGCAGTGAAGCGATCCCGGGACTAGCGGGGGCCCAAAGGCCCCAGTACTTC
CDR3: CASSEAIPGLAGAQRPQYF

V: TRBV5-4
J: TRBJ2-3
D: .
size: .
DNA: TGTGCCAGCAGCCCTGCTAGCGCAGATACGCAGTATTTT
CDR3: CASSPASADTQYF

V: TRBV29-1
J: TRBJ2-7
D: .
size: .
DNA: TGCAGCGTTGGTCTGGGAGTGTACGAGCAGTACTTC
CDR3: CSVGLGVYEQYF

V: TRBV7-7
J: TRBJ2-2
D: .
size: .
DNA: TGTGCCAGCAGCCCCACAGGGTCGGACACCGGGGAGCTGTTTTTT
CDR3: CASSPTGSDTGELFF

V: TRBV6-1
J: TRBJ1-2
D: .
size: .
DNA: TGTGCCAGCAGGTCCTATGGCTACACCTTC
CDR3: CASRSYGYTF

V: TRBV27
J: TRBJ1-4
D: TRBD1
size: .
DNA: TGTGCCAGCAGTTCGGACAGGAAGGCCACTAATGAAAAACTGTTTTTT
CDR3: CASSSDRKATNEKLFF

V: TRBV7-9
J: TRBJ2-7
D: .
size: .
DNA: TGTGCCAGCAGCTTACATCCCTTAATCGACGGGGGGCCCTACGAGCAGTACTTC
CDR3: CASSLHPLIDGGPYEQYF

V: TRBV5-1
J: TRBJ1-1
D: .
size: .
DNA: TGCGCCAGCAGCTTGGGGGTAGCCGGGAGCACTGAAGCTTTCTTT
CDR3: CASSLGVAGSTEAFF

V: TRBV29-1
J: TRBJ1-3
D: TRBD1
size: .
DNA: TGCAGCGTTTCCGGGACAGGGATTGGAAACACCATATATTTT
CDR3: CSVSGTGIGNTIYF

V: TRBV6-1
J: TRBJ2-3
D: .
size: .
DNA: TGTGCCATCTCGGGGGTTACAGATACGCAGTATTTT
CDR3: CAISGVTDTQYF

V: TRBV19
J: TRBJ1-1
D: TRBD1
size: once
DNA: TGTGCCAGTAGTAAGCGCGCCGGACAGGCAAACACTGAAGCTTTCTTT
CDR3: CASSKRAGQANTEAFF

V: TRBV11-3
J: TRBJ2-2
D: .
size: .
DNA: TGTGCCAGCAGCTTAAATAGAGCCGGGGAGCTGTTTTTT
CDR3: CASSLNRAGELFF

V: TRBV18
J: TRBJ2-3
D: TRBD1
size: once
DNA: TGTGCCAGCTCACCCGGGACAGGGGGAACAGATACGCAGTATTTT
CDR3: CASSPGTGGTDTQYF

V: TRBV7-3
J: TRBJ1-6
D: .
size: .
DNA: TGTGCCAGCAGCGCCCACAGCGCTCGGGATTCACCCCTCCACTTT
CDR3: CASSAHSARDSPLHF

V: TRBV29-1
J: TRBJ2-2
D: .
size: .
DNA: TGCAGCGTTGATGGGGACACCGGGGAGCTGTTTTTT
CDR3: CSVDGDTGELFF

V: TRBV6-1
J: TRBJ1-6
D: .
size: .
DNA: TGTGCCAGCAGTCCCCGGACGGGATATTCACCCCTCCACTTT
CDR3: CASSPRTGYSPLHF

V: TRBV7-2
J: TRBJ1-2
D: .
size: few
DNA: TGTGCCAGCAGCCGGGACGCCTTTGAGGGCGGCTACACCTTC
CDR3: CASSRDAFEGGYTF

V: TRBV23-1
J: TRBJ1-3
D: .
size: .
DNA: TGCGCCAGCAGTCAGCCGAGGGACCAAAGAAACACCATATATTTT
CDR3: CASSQPRDQRNTIYF

V: TRBV25-1
J: TRBJ2-3
D: .
size: .
DNA: TGTGCCACCATAGGGCCGTTTGGCACAGATACGCAGTATTTT
CDR3: CATIGPFGTDTQYF

V: TRBV5-4
J: TRBJ2-5
D: TRBD2
size: .
DNA: TGTGCCAGCAGCTCGCCGGGACTAGCGGGGCAAGAGACCCAGTACTTC
CDR3: CASSSPGLAGQETQYF

V: TRBV27
J: TRBJ1-6
D: .
size: .
DNA: TGTGCCAGCAGTTTATACGGGGGCGACTCCTATAATTCACCCCTCCACTTT
CDR3: CASSLYGGDSYNSPLHF

V: TRBV19
J: TRBJ1-4
D: .
size: .
DNA: TGTGCCAGCTCGAGTTTAGGGGGGTTTTTGGAAAAACTGTTTTTT
CDR3: CASSSLGGFLEKLFF

V: TRBV18
J: TRBJ2-7
D: .
size: .
DNA: TGTGCCAGCTCACCATCCCCGGGACGATTATTATACGAGCAGTACTTC
CDR3: CASSPSPGRLLYEQYF

V: TRBV5-1
J: TRBJ1-1
D: .
size: .
DNA: TGCGCCAGCAGCTTGGATCGGTCGAATGTATTTGAAGCTTTCTTT
CDR3: CASSLDRSNVFEAFF

V: TRBV18
J: TRBJ1-2
D: .
size: .
DNA: TGTGCCAGCTCTTCAGGGGACTATGGCTACACCTTC
CDR3: CASSSGDYGYTF

V: TRBV6-1
J: TRBJ2-3
D: TRBD1
size: .
DNA: TGTGCCACCAATCAACTGGGACAGGGGGAGTATTTT
CDR3: CATNQLGQGEYF

V: TRBV19
J: TRBJ2-2
D: TRBD1
size: .
DNA: TGTGCCAGTACCTTTGCACAGGGGGCCGGGGAGCTGTTTTTT
CDR3: CASTFAQGAGELFF

V: TRBV7-2
J: TRBJ2-4
D: TRBD2
size: once
DNA: TGTGCCAGCAGCCACGGACTAGCGGGGGCGGGGAACATTCAGTACTTC
CDR3: CASSHGLAGAGNIQYF

V: TRBV9
J: TRBJ1-2
D: .
size: .
DNA: TGTGCCAGCAGCGTCGACAGCCTCTATGGCTACACCTTC
CDR3: CASSVDSLYGYTF

V: TRBV5-1
J: TRBJ1-1
D: .
size: medium-sized
DNA: TGCGCCAGCAGCCCCACAGGGTGGGGGAACACTGAAGCTTTCTTT
CDR3: CASSPTGWGNTEAFF

V: TRBV6-1
J: TRBJ2-3
D: .
size: .
DNA: TGTGCCAGCAGTGATGACTTTTCAAGCACAGATACGCAGTATTTT
CDR3: CASSDDFSSTDTQYF

V: TRBV19
J: TRBJ1-1
D: .
size: once
DNA: TGTGCCAGTAGTATGTGGAAGACTGAAGCTTTCTTT
CDR3: CASSMWKTEAFF

V: TRBV6-1
J: TRBJ1-1
D: TRBD1
size: .
DNA: TGTGCCAGCACAAGGGACAGGGCTCTTGAAGCTTTCTTT
CDR3: CASTRDRALEAFF

V: TRBV5-8
J: TRBJ2-7
D: TRBD1
size: .
DNA: TGTGCCAGCAGCTTGGTCAGGGGGTTCTCCTACGAGCAGTACTTC
CDR3: CASSLVRGFSYEQYF

V: TRBV7-8
J: TRBJ1-1
D: .
size: .
DNA: TGTGCCAGCAGCTTTACCGGTATGAACACTGAAGCTTTCTTT
CDR3: CASSFTGMNTEAFF

V: TRBV2
J: TRBJ2-3
D: TRBD2
size: .
DNA: TGTGCCAGCAGGCAACTAGCGGGGACTAGCACAGATACGCAGTATTTT
CDR3: CASRQLAGTSTDTQYF

V: TRBV30
J: TRBJ2-3
D: .
size: .
DNA: TGTGCCTGGAGTCTCGGGGCGGCTAGCACAGATACGCAGTATTTT
CDR3: CAWSLGAASTDTQYF

V: TRBV5-4
J: TRBJ1-4
D: TRBD1
size: .
DNA: TGTGCCAGCAGCCAAGGACAGGGGGCAAGTAATGAAAAACTGTTTTTT
CDR3: CASSQGQGASNEKLFF